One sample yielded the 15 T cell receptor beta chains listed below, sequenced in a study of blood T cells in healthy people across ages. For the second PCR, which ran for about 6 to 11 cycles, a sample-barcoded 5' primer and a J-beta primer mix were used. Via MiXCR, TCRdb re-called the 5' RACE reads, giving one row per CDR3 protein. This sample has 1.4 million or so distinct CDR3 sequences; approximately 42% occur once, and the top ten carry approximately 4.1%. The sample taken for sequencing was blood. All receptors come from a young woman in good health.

This CDR3 is CSARVDRSTDTQYF. The CDR3 nucleotides are TGCAGTGCTAGAGTTGACAGGAGCACAGATACGCAGTATTTT. The chain has TRBV20-1 and TRBJ2-3; D perhaps matches TRBD1 (6 bases). Trimming took off 1 base at V and 0 bases at J, with 8 bases between the two ends. Germline V lookup: CDR1 DFQATT, CDR2 SNEGSKA (reference sequence). This CDR3 has 14 residues.

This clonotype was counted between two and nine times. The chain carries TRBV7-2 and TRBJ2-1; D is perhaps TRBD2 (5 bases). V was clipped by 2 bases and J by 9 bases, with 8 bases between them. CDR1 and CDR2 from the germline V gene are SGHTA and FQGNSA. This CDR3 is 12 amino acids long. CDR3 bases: TGTGCCAGCAGCTTAAGGACTTGTGAGCAGTTCTTC. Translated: CASSLRTCEQFF.

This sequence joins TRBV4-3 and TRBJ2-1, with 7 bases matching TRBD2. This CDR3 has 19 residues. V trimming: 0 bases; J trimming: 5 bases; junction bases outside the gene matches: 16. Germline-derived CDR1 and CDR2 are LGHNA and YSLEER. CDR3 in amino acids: CASSQDLVSGPRFNNEQFF. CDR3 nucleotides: TGCGCCAGCAGCCAAGATCTAGTTAGCGGGCCCCGTTTCAACAATGAGCAGTTCTTC.

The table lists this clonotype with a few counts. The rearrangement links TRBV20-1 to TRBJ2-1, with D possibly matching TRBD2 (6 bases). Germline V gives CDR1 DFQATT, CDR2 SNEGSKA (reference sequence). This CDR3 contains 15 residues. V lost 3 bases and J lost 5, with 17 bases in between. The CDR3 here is CSASSGVRINNEQFF. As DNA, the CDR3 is TGCAGTGCTAGTTCGGGAGTAAGAATTAACAATGAGCAGTTCTTC.

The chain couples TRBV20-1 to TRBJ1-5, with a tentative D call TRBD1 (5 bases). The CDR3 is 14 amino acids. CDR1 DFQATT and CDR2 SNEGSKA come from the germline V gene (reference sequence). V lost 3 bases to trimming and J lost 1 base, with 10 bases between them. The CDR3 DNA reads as TGCAGTGCTAGTAGGGGACGCAGCAATCAGCCCCAGCATTTT. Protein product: CSASRGRSNQPQHF.

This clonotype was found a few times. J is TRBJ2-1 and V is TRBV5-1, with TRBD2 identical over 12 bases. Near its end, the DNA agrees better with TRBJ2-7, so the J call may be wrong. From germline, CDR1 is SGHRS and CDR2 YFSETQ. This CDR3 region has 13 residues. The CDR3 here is CASGLAGHNEQYF. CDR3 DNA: TGCGCCAGCGGACTAGCGGGGCACAATGAGCAGTACTTC.

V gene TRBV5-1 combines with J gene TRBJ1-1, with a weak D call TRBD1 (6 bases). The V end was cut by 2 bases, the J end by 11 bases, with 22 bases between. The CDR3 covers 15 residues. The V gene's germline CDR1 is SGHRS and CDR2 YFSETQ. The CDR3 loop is CASSFLQGDVQEAFF. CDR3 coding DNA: TGCGCCAGCAGCTTCCTACAGGGTGATGTGCAAGAGGCTTTCTTT.

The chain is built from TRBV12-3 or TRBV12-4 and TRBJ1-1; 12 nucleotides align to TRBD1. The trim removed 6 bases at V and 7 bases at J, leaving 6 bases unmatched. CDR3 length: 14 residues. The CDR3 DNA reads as TGTGCCAGCAGGGGACAGGGGGCTGATATTGAAGCTTTCTTT. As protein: CASRGQGADIEAFF.

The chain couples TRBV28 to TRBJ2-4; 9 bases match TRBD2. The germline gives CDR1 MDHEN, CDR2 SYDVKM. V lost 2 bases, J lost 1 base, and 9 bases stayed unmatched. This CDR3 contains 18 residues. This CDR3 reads CASSLALAGAGAKNIQYF. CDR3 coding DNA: TGTGCCAGCAGTTTAGCATTAGCGGGAGCAGGGGCCAAAAACATTCAGTACTTC.

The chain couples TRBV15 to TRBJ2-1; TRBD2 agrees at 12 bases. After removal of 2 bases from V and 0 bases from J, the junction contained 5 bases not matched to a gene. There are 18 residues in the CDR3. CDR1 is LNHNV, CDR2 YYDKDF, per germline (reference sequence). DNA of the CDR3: TGTGCCACCAGCAGACGAAGGACTAGCGGGGCCTCCTACAATGAGCAGTTCTTC. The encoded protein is CATSRRRTSGASYNEQFF.

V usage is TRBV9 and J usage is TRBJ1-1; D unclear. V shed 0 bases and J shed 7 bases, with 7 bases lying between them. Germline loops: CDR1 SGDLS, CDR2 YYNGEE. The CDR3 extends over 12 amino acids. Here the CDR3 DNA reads TGTGCCAGCAGCGTAGATAACGGTGAAGCTTTCTTT. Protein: CASSVDNGEAFF.

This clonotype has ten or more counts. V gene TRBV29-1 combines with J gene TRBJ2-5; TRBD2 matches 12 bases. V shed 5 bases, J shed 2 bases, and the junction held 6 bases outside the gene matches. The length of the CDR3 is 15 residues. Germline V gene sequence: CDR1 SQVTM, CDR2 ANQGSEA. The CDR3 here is CSVQLAGGPQETQYF. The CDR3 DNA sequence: TGCAGCGTTCAACTAGCGGGGGGCCCTCAAGAGACCCAGTACTTC.

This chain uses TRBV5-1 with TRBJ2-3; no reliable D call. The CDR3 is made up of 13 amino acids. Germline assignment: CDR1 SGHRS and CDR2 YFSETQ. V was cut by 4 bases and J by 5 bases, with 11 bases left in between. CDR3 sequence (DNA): TGCGCCAGCAGCCCGACCGTAGAAGATACGCAGTATTTT. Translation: CASSPTVEDTQYF.

CDR3 bases: TGTGCCAGCAGCCAAGGGCGGGGCCCCAGCTCCTACAATGAGCAGTACTTC. It is translated as CASSQGRGPSSYNEQYF. The chain recombines TRBV14 with TRBJ2-1; D may be TRBD2 (6 bases). The J call may be incorrect, as the DNA end agrees better with TRBJ2-7. The CDR3 has 17 residues. Per the germline V gene, CDR1 is SGHDN and CDR2 is FVKESK.

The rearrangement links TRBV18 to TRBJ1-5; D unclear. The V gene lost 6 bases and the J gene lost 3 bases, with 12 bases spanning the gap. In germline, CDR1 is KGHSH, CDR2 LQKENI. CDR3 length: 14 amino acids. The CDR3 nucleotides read TGTGCCAGCTCCTATGGAGGGAACAATCAGCCCCAGCATTTT. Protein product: CASSYGGNNQPQHF. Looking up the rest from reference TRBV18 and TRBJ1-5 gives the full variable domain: NAGVMQNPRHLVRRRGQEARLRCSPMKGHSHVYWYRQLPEEGLKFMVYLQKENIIDESGMPKERFSAEFPKEGPSILRIQQVVRGDSAAYFCASSYGGNNQPQHFGDGTRLSIL.